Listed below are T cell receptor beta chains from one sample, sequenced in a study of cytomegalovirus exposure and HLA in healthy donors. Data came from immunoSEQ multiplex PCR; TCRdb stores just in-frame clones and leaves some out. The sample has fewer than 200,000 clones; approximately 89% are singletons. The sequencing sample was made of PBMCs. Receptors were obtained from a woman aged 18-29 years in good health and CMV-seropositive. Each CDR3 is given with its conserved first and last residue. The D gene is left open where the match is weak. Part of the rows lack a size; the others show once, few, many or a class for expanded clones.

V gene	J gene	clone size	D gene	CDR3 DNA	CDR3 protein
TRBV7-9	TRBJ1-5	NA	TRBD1	TGTGCCAGCAGCCCACCGGGACAGGGATCTCAGCCCCAGCATTTT	CASSPPGQGSQPQHF
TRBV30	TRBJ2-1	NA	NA	TGTGCCTGGAGCCCGGGACTCTACAATGAGCAGTTCTTC	CAWSPGLYNEQFF
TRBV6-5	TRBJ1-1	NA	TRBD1	TGTGTCAGCAGTTACGGCAGGGGGCAGGTGTACACTGAAGCTTTCTTT	CVSSYGRGQVYTEAFF
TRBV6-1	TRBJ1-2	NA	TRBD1	TGTGCCAGCAGTGAAGATGGGACAGGGGGCTATGGCTACACCTTC	CASSEDGTGGYGYTF
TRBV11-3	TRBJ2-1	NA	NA	TGTGCCAGCAGCTTAGGTCTGGGGGCCCACAATGAGCAGTTCTTC	CASSLGLGAHNEQFF
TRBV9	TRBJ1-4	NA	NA	TGTGCCAGCACGGAGACCCCAACTAATGAAAAACTGTTTTTT	CASTETPTNEKLFF
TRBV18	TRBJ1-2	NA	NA	TGTGCCAGCGCGGGGGAGAACAGTCCTGGCTACACCTTC	CASAGENSPGYTF
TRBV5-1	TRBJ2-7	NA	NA	TGCGCCAGCAGCTTGGGTTTTGGTGCCCGCGACACCCCTTACGAGCAGTACTTC	CASSLGFGARDTPYEQYF
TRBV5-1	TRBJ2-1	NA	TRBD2	TGCGCCAGCAGCTTGAGTTCCGGCGGGAGGTTCAATGAGCAGTTCTTC	CASSLSSGGRFNEQFF
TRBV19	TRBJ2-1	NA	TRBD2	TGTGCCAGTAGTATACAAGGGACTAGAAGCCCTCAGGAGCAGTTCTTC	CASSIQGTRSPQEQFF
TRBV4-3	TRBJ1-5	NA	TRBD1	TGCGCCAGCAGCCTTGACAGGGATAGCAATCAGCCCCAGCATTTT	CASSLDRDSNQPQHF
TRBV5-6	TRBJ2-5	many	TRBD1	TGTGCCAGCAGCTTTGGGACAGATGTTGTGACCCAGTACTTC	CASSFGTDVVTQYF
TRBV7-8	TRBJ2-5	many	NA	TGTGCCAGCAGCTTAGTAGTGGGGGCTGAGACCCAGTACTTC	CASSLVVGAETQYF
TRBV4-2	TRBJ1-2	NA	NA	TGTGCCAGCAGCCAAGATCGGCGAGGCATCTATGGCTACACCTTC	CASSQDRRGIYGYTF
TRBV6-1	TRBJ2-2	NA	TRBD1	TGTGCCAGCGGAGGGACAGGGGATAGCACCGGGGAGCTGTTTTTT	CASGGTGDSTGELFF
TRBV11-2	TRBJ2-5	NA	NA	TGTGCCAGCAGCCCGCGACACGAGACCCAGTACTTC	CASSPRHETQYF
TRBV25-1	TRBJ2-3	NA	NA	TGTGCCAGCAGTCCGCGAGCGGCTAGCACAGATACGCAGTATTTT	CASSPRAASTDTQYF
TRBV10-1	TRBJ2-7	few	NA	TGCGCCAGCAGTGAAGGCAGCCTAGGCGAGCAGTACTTC	CASSEGSLGEQYF
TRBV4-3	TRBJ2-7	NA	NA	TGCGCCAGCAGCCAAGATGTGGAGCGGACCTACGAGCAGTACTTC	CASSQDVERTYEQYF
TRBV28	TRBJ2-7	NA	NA	TGTGCCAGCAGTTTCGGTAAAACCTACGAGCAGTACTTC	CASSFGKTYEQYF
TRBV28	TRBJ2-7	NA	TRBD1	TGTGCCAGCAGTCCCCCACGGACAGGGCCATACGAGCAGTACTTC	CASSPPRTGPYEQYF
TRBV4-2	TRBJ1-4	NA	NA	TGTGCCAGCAGCCGGGGGGGGGAAAAACTGTTTTTT	CASSRGGEKLFF
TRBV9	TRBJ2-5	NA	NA	TGTGCCAGCAGCGTAGACGGGAGAGAGACCCAGTACTTC	CASSVDGRETQYF